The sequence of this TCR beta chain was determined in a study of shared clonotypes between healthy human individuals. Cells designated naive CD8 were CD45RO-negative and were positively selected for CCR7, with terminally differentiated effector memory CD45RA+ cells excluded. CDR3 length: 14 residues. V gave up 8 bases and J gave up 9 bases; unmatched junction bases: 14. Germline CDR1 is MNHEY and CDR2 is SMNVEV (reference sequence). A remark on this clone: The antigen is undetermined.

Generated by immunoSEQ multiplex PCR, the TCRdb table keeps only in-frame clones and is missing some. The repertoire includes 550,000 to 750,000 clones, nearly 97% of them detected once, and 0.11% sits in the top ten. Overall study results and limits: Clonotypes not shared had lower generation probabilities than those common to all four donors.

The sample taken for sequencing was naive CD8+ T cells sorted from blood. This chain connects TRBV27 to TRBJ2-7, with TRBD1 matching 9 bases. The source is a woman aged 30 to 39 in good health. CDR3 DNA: TGTGCCAGCGGCCCAACAGGGGGCCAGCGCGGGCAGTACTTC. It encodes CASGPTGGQRGQYF.